This entry is about one TCR beta chain. The PCR was carried out with 60 Vbeta primers and 13 Jbeta primers. The assay was immunoSEQ multiplex PCR, and TCRdb's table has in-frame clones only and misses some. The table lists hundreds of thousands of clones, roughly 91% of them singletons. This sample stems from a study of cytomegalovirus exposure and HLA in healthy donors. The V and J ends lost 4 bases and 4 bases respectively, with 12 bases between them. The germline CDR1 and CDR2 sequences are SGHNT and YYREEE (reference sequence). The CDR3 is made up of 14 amino acids. This clonotype originated in a woman aged 18-29 years in good health and CMV-seronegative. Input material: PBMCs. The chain is built from TRBV5-4 and TRBJ1-5; D might be TRBD1 (5 bases). Here the CDR3 DNA reads TGTGCCAGCAGCCTGGGGGGGGGTAATCAGCCCCAGCATTTT. Its protein is CASSLGGGNQPQHF.